These 20 T cell receptor beta chains were sequenced from one sample in a study of CD8+CD57+ T cells in acquired aplastic anemia. Template material for TCR beta VDJ and CDR3 profiling consisted of genomic DNA. One entry per CDR3 protein results from TCRdb running MiXCR on the reads. The repertoire holds about 170,000 distinct CDR3 sequences, with just under 65% as singletons. The sample was sorted CD4+, CD8+, or CD8+CD57+ T cells (not recorded which) from PBMCs. The receptors derive from a human donor in good health.

The chain uses TRBV19 and TRBJ1-1; D is possibly TRBD1 (5 bases). The CDR3 extends over 13 amino acids. V was shortened by 5 bases and J by 4 bases, with 11 bases between the two germline ends. Per germline, CDR1 LNHDA and CDR2 SQIVND (reference sequence). The CDR3 region is CASSQSGTTEAFF. The CDR3 DNA reads as TGTGCCAGTAGTCAGTCAGGGACCACTGAAGCTTTCTTT.

This clonotype was recorded many times. The chain employs TRBV5-8 and TRBJ2-7; weak D call: TRBD1 (6 bases). The CDR3 runs to 14 residues. V lost 2 bases to trimming and J lost 3 bases, with 12 bases between them. Per the germline V gene, CDR1 is SGHTS and CDR2 is YDEGEE. CDR3 DNA: TGTGCCAGCAGCTTTGGGGACACCCGCTACGAGCAGTACTTC. Translating gives CASSFGDTRYEQYF.

Many counts were recorded for this clonotype. The rearrangement links TRBV6-1 to TRBJ1-1; D is perhaps TRBD1 (6 bases). The CDR3 runs 14 residues. Trimming pared 1 base from V and 1 base from J, leaving 7 bases between. Per germline, CDR1 MNHNS and CDR2 SASEGT. The CDR3 here is CASSEGTANTEAFF. DNA for the CDR3: TGTGCCAGCAGTGAAGGGACAGCGAACACTGAAGCTTTCTTT.

The rearrangement links TRBV29-1 to TRBJ2-6; either TRBD1 or TRBD2 may fit D (5 bases each). The CDR3 contains 14 residues. Germline-derived CDR1 and CDR2 are SQVTM and ANQGSEA. The CDR3 sequence: CSAGTSSGANVLTF. The CDR3 region has the DNA TGCAGTGCCGGGACGAGCTCTGGGGCCAACGTCCTGACTTTC.

This clonotype was picked up many times. V usage is TRBV6-5 and J usage is TRBJ1-4, with D tentatively TRBD1 (6 bases). The germline gives CDR1 MNHEY, CDR2 SVGAGI. Trimming removed 5 bases from V and 5 bases from J, with 15 bases in between. The CDR3 is 15 residues long. The CDR3 here is CASSPTGGRNEKLFF. The CDR3 nucleotides read TGTGCCAGCAGTCCAACGGGGGGGCGCAATGAAAAACTGTTTTTT.

The chain couples TRBV7-9 to TRBJ2-7; 8 bases align to TRBD1. There are 13 residues in the CDR3. V trimming: 6 bases; J trimming: 3 bases; junction bases outside the gene matches: 4. CDR1 is SEHNR and CDR2 is FQNEAQ in the germline V gene (reference sequence). For the CDR3, the DNA is TGTGCCAGCAGACTGACAGGGGTCTACGAGCAGTACTTC. This encodes CASRLTGVYEQYF. Looking up the rest from reference TRBV7-9 and TRBJ2-7 gives the full variable domain: DTGVSQNPRHKITKRGQNVTFRCDPISEHNRLYWYRQTLGQGPEFLTYFQNEAQLEKSRLLSDRFSAERPKGSFSTLEIQRTEQGDSAMYLCASRLTGVYEQYFGPGTRLTVT.

The table lists this clonotype with many counts. The J gene is TRBJ1-1, the V gene TRBV6-1; D ambiguous. CDR1 is MNHNS, CDR2 SASEGT, per germline. This CDR3 has 13 amino acids. V was shortened by 1 base and J by 6 bases, with 9 bases between the two germline ends. The chain's CDR3 is CASSEVTAPEAFF. In DNA form, the CDR3 reads TGTGCCAGCAGTGAAGTTACAGCACCTGAAGCTTTCTTT.

The chain uses TRBV19 and TRBJ1-6, with D perhaps matching TRBD1 (6 bases). V lost 4 bases and J lost 6, with 13 bases in between. CDR1 and CDR2 (germline): LNHDA, SQIVND (reference sequence). The CDR3 consists of 15 residues. CDR3 amino acids: CASSNDIGGNSPLHF. The DNA for the CDR3 is TGTGCCAGTAGTAACGACATAGGGGGTAATTCACCCCTCCACTTT.

A word on this clonotype: A clone one base away is much larger, so this may be a read error. The V call is TRBV12-3 or TRBV12-4, the J call TRBJ2-1, with 10 bases fitting TRBD2. The CDR3 is made up of 17 amino acids. The J segment lost 9 bases and the V segment lost 4 bases, leaving 15 bases of the junction unmatched. The CDR3 coding sequence is TGTGCCAGCAGTTCAGCGGGAGGGCCGGGGTTGGATGGTGAGCAGTTCTTC. It encodes CASSSAGGPGLDGEQFF.

The chain carries TRBV10-3 and TRBJ2-7; no clear D gene. Germline loops: CDR1 ENHRY, CDR2 SYGVKD. With 3 bases removed from V and 3 bases from J, the gap between germline ends came to 12 bases. The CDR3 is 14 amino acids. CDR3 DNA: TGTGCCATCAGTGAAACCGACATCAACTACGAGCAGTACTTC. This sequence encodes CAISETDINYEQYF.

The chain carries TRBV19 and TRBJ1-5, with D possibly being TRBD1 (5 bases). Germline V gives CDR1 LNHDA, CDR2 SQIVND (reference sequence). V lost 6 bases and J 1 base, leaving 19 bases between the germline ends. The CDR3 extends over 17 amino acids. In nucleotides, the CDR3 is TGTGCCAGTAGCCTCCCCCAGGGAACCCCAAGCAATCAGCCCCAGCATTTT. It specifies CASSLPQGTPSNQPQHF.

In its sample, this clonotype was seen many times. V is TRBV4-3 and J is TRBJ2-3, with 8 bases aligning to TRBD2. The CDR3 is 16 amino acids. CDR1 is LGHNA, CDR2 YSLEER, per germline. Trimming at V came to 2 bases and at J to 0 bases, leaving 4 bases not matched to a gene. The CDR3 DNA reads as TGCGCCAGCAGCCAAAGCGCTAGCGGGAGCACAGATACGCAGTATTTT. It specifies CASSQSASGSTDTQYF.

For this clonotype: An end of the junction does not agree with germline; a read error may underlie this. The J gene is TRBJ1-4, the V gene TRBV19; tentatively, D is TRBD1 (6 bases). The CDR3 extends over 15 amino acids. The germline CDR1 and CDR2 sequences are LNHDA and SQIVND (reference sequence). CDR3 DNA: TGTGCCAGTAAGATCCAGGGGAGTTGGGGTGAGAAACTGTGTTTT. Its protein is CASKIQGSWGEKLCF.

To note about this clonotype: Compared with germline, one end of the junction differs, possibly owing to a read error. The chain uses TRBV7-8 and TRBJ1-5; no definite D call. Germline CDR1 is SGHVS and CDR2 is FQNEAQ. The CDR3 is 13 amino acids. The CDR3 protein is CAGSLAQNQPQHF. In nucleotides, the CDR3 is TGTGCCGGCAGCTTAGCGCAGAATCAGCCCCAGCATTTT. Full variable domain (remainder filled in from reference TRBV7-8 and TRBJ1-5): GAGVSQSPRYKVAKRGQDVALRCDPISGHVSLFWYQQALGQGPEFLTYFQNEAQLDKSGLPSDRFFAERPEGSVSTLKIQRTQQEDSAVYLCAGSLAQNQPQHFGDGTRLSIL.

The chain recombines TRBV5-4 with TRBJ2-1; no clear D. V lost 3 bases, J lost 5 bases, and 9 bases lay in between. The CDR3 loop spans 13 amino acids. Germline CDR1 and CDR2: SGHNT and YYREEE (reference sequence). The CDR3 sequence: CASSSRRDNEQFF. For the CDR3, the DNA is TGTGCCAGCAGCTCGCGACGAGACAATGAGCAGTTCTTC.

The chain has TRBV28 and TRBJ2-7; D may match TRBD1 or TRBD2 (5 bases each). The CDR3 contains 15 residues. V dropped 5 bases and J dropped 7 bases, with 21 bases sitting between them. Per the germline V gene, CDR1 is MDHEN and CDR2 is SYDVKM. CDR3 nucleotide sequence: TGTGCCAGCAGTCCACGGACCAATTTTGGGGGAGAGCAGTACTTC. Its translation: CASSPRTNFGGEQYF.

Here the CDR3 DNA reads TGTGCCAGCAGCTTAGGGGACAGGGCTTCTCAGCCCCAGCATTTT. This gives the protein CASSLGDRASQPQHF. The chain links TRBV7-9 to TRBJ1-5; 9 bases fit TRBD1. There are 15 residues in the CDR3. The junction had 4 bases not matched to a gene; V was cut back by 1 base and J by 6 bases. Germline lookup yields CDR1 SEHNR and CDR2 FQNEAQ (reference sequence).

This clonotype was picked up one time. The chain carries TRBV7-9 and TRBJ1-1; no reliable D call. V was clipped by 4 bases and J by 6 bases, with 9 bases between them. CDR3 size: 12 residues. From germline, CDR1 is SEHNR and CDR2 FQNEAQ (reference sequence). CDR3 sequence reads: CASSSWSSEAFF. CDR3 DNA: TGTGCCAGCAGCTCTTGGAGCTCTGAAGCTTTCTTT. Based on the CDR3 plus reference TRBV7-9 and TRBJ1-1, the full variable domain is DTGVSQNPRHKITKRGQNVTFRCDPISEHNRLYWYRQTLGQGPEFLTYFQNEAQLEKSRLLSDRFSAERPKGSFSTLEIQRTEQGDSAMYLCASSSWSSEAFFGQGTRLTVV.

In the case of this clonotype: A much larger clone lies one base from this, so it may be a read error. This chain links TRBV10-3 with TRBJ1-2, with TRBD1 identical over 9 bases. Trimming at V came to 3 bases and at J to 5 bases, leaving 4 bases not matched to a gene. Looked up from germline, CDR1 is ENHRY and CDR2 is SYGVKD. This CDR3 spans 14 amino acids. The CDR3 DNA sequence: TGTGCCATCAGTGAAGGAGGGACAGGGTATGGCTACACCTTC. The encoded protein is CAISEGGTGYGYTF.

This clonotype was seen ten or more times. This chain links TRBV6-5 with TRBJ2-7; D is unclear. Germline CDR1 MNHEY, CDR2 SVGAGI. The CDR3 has 14 residues. V was clipped by 4 bases and J by 0 bases, with 10 bases between them. The CDR3 protein is CASSLRFYSYEQYF. For the CDR3, the DNA is TGTGCCAGCAGTTTGCGGTTTTACTCCTACGAGCAGTACTTC.